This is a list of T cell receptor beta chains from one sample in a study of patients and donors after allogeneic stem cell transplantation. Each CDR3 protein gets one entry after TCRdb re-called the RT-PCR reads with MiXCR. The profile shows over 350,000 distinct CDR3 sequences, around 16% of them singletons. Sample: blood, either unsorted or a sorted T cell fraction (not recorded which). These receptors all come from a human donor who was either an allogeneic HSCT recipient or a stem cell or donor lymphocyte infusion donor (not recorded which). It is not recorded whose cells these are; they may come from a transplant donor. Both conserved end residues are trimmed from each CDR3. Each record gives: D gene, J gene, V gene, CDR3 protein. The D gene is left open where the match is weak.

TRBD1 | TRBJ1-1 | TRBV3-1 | ASSQLYGTGGDRNTEAF
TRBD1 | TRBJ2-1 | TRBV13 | ASSFPRGQFDEQF
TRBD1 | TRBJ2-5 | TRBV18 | ASSQGTEQETQY
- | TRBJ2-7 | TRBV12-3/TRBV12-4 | ASSLVASYEQY
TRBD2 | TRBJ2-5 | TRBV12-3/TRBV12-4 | ASSRGLAGSQETQY
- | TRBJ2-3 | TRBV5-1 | ASSFELFGDTQY
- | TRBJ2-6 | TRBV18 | ASSPYYSGANVLT
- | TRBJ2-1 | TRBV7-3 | ASSPRDGRKI
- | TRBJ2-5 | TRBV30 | AWTRETQY
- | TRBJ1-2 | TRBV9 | ASSGRGGKDYGYT
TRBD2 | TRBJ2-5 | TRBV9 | ASSVEEAGGPLETQY
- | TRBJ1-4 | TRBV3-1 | ASSQYFATNEKLF
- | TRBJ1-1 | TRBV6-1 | ASGRQGHTEAF
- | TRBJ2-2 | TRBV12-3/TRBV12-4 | ASSFWQITGELF
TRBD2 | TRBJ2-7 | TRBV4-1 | ASSQKRTSGRGGYEQY
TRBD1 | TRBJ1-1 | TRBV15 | ATSRPQGETQAF
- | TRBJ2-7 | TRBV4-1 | ASSHRQGGYEQY
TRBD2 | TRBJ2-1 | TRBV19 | ASRTSGIEYNEQF
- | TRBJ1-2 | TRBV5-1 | ASSDRTNYGYT
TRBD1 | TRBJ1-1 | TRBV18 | ASSPLSWDRVRNTEAF
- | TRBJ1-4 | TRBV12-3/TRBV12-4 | ASSLSGETLKLF
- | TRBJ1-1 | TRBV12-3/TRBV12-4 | ASIGRSEAF
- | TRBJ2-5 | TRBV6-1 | ASQLGGLETQY
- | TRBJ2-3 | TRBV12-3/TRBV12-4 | ASSLAREDTQY
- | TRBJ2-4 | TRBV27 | ASRTTRGKNIQY
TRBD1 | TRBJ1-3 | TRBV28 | ASSDPDRAMNTIY
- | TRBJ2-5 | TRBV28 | ASSPSPGKARETQY
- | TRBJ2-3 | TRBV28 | ASSPNSPDTQY
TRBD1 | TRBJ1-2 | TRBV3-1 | ASSSSGQGYGYT
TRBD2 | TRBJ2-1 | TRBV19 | ASNPRGLAGAYNEQF
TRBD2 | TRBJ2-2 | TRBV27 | ASKFTSGEGIGELF
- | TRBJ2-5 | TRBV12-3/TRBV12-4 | ASLAGTAGETQY
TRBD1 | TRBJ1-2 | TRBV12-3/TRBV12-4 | ASSRGQGVYGYT
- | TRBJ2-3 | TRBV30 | AWTRDLTDTQY
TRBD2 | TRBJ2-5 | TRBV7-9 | ASSWGLAVFQETQY
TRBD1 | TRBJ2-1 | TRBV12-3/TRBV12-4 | ASSLVGGTGVKDNEQF
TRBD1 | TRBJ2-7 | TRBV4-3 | ASSQDWGKTGGLYEQY
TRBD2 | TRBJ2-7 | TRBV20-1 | SAEPGLAHSYEQY
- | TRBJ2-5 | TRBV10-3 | AIGKDGETQY
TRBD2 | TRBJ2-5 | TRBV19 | ASSRGGQETQY
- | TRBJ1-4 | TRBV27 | ASSLGLSTNEKLF
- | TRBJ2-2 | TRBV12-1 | ASSFAPGTANTGELF
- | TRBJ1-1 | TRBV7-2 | ASRPREISKGPEAF
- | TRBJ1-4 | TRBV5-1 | ASSLGPTGLGEKLF
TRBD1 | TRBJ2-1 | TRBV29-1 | SVAGQGVSYNEQF
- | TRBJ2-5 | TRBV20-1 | SPPPGLGETQY
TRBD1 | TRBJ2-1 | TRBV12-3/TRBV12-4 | ASSRQGNEQF
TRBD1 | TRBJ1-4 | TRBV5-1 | ASSLGGLSTNEKLF
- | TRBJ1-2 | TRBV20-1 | SATGPRGYGYT
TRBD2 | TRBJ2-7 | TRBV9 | ASPGRALEQY
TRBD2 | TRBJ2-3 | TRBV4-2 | ASSQSTSGWATDTQY
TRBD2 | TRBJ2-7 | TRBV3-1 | ASSQPSGGVYEQY
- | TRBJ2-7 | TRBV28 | ASSSVWPGTYEQY
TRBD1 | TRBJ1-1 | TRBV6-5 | ASSSAKTGMNTEAF
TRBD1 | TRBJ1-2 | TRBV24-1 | ATSFPGQGGGYT
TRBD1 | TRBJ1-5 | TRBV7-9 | ASSLFRDRGRRLH
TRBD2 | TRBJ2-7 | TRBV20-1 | SARDWGRGGPYEQY
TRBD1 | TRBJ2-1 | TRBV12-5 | ASGLAGGTGYNEQF
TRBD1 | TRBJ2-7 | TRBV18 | ASSPGQGFGVQY